The 4 T cell receptor beta chains in this list originate from one sample, sequenced in a study of T-cell reconstitution after alpha-beta-depleted transplantation in children. Antigens for these TCRs are unknown. The library targeted TCRbeta and was prepared with unique molecular identifiers. Using its own MiXCR run on the PCR reads, TCRdb lists one record per CDR3 protein. Of some 300,000 distinct CDR3 sequences listed, less than 9.5% were seen once; the top ten hold 9.1%. Study-wide points: Fresh T-cell production supplied most of the T-cell counts and diversity seen one year after transplant.

Specimen: peripheral blood, collected 360 days after TCRalphabeta/CD19-depleted stem cell transplant. These receptor sequences come from a female patient between 2 and 10 years old who had a stem cell transplant for Fanconi anemia, so the T cells may come from the graft donor.

At least ten counts were recorded for this clonotype. This rearrangement joins TRBV27 to TRBJ2-2, with D unresolved. Germline loops: CDR1 MNHEY, CDR2 SMNVEV (reference sequence). V was pared by 4 bases and J by 3 bases, with 9 bases between. This CDR3 region has 14 residues. CDR3 protein: CASSSSYHTGELFF. CDR3 bases: TGTGCCAGCAGTTCCAGCTATCACACCGGGGAGCTGTTTTTT.

This clonotype has just a few counts. The chain uses TRBV27 and TRBJ2-2; TRBD1 aligns across 7 bases. This CDR3 spans 16 amino acids. The V segment lost 6 bases and the J segment 1 base; nucleotides outside the gene matches: 8. Germline V gene lookup returns CDR1 MNHEY and CDR2 SMNVEV (reference sequence). Written as DNA, the CDR3 is TGTGCCAGCAGCCTCTCATACAGGGGGAACACCGGGGAGCTGTTTTTT. Encoded protein: CASSLSYRGNTGELFF.

This clonotype occurred many times. This chain uses TRBV6-5 with TRBJ2-7, with 7 bases matching TRBD2. The ends lost 4 bases at V and 4 bases at J; junction bases unmatched: 4. This CDR3 contains 13 residues. Germline assignment: CDR1 MNHEY and CDR2 SVGAGI. This chain's CDR3 is CASSLSAGYEQYF. CDR3 DNA sequence: TGTGCCAGCAGTTTGTCAGCGGGATACGAGCAGTACTTC.

J is TRBJ2-5 and V is TRBV7-8; maybe TRBD1 (5 bases). CDR3 length: 14 amino acids. Germline CDR1 reads SGHVS; CDR2 reads FQNEAQ. V gave up 5 bases and J gave up 1 base, with 11 bases separating them. CDR3 in amino acids: CASSQVGVQETQYF. CDR3 nucleotide sequence: TGTGCCAGCAGCCAGGTAGGGGTCCAAGAGACCCAGTACTTC.